The TCR beta chain under discussion was sequenced for a study of blood T cell repertoires in COVID-19. Study at large: COVID-19 samples from acute and convalescent phases originated in the United States, Italy and Spain. PBMCs, B-cell-depleted T cells, or T cells were the source of the cDNA or gDNA that made up the material.

Authors' data handling: Estimation of nucleated cell counts relied on the amplification of reference gene primers. The protocol was immunoSEQ multiplex PCR, while the TCRdb copy is restricted to in-frame clones and leaves out a portion. V, J and clone size are taken as reported in that table, and D and trimming were inferred from the DNA itself. The profile shows some 190,000 clones, more than 70% of them singletons. The material sequenced was peripheral blood. The source of this sequence is a woman older than 75 with active or convalescent COVID-19.

The CDR3 region has the DNA TGTGCCAGCAGCCACCCCGGTGGGTTGCGGGATGTCGAGACCCAGTACTTC. It specifies CASSHPGGLRDVETQYF. The chain has TRBV7-8 and TRBJ2-5, with D perhaps TRBD2 (6 bases). Deletions cut 5 bases from V and 5 bases from J, with 24 bases between. This CDR3 has 17 amino acids. Germline CDR1 reads SGHVS; CDR2 reads FQNEAQ.